The clone carrying this TCR beta chain came up once. Its specificity is unknown. The sample originates from a study of graft-versus-host responses after intestinal transplantation. The data were produced by immunoSEQ multiplex PCR, yet TCRdb's version contains in-frame clones alone and is incomplete. The table lists about 71,000 clones, approximately 96% of them singletons. V lost 0 bases and J lost 0, with 15 bases in between. CDR3 size: 18 residues. Germline assignment: CDR1 MGHRA and CDR2 YSYEKL. Whole-study results and caveats: There was an association between peak levels of circulating GvH clones and early post-transplant HvG declines.

This receptor was obtained from a human donor who received an intestinal transplant. The chain carries TRBV4-1 and TRBJ1-5; D not resolved. The sequencing used unstimulated CD8+ T cells sorted from spleen or lymph node cells, collected before intestinal transplant. CDR3 residues: CASSQDGPGGYSNQPQHF. CDR3 nucleotides: TGCGCCAGCAGCCAAGACGGACCTGGCGGATATAGCAATCAGCCCCAGCATTTT.